This entry is about one TCR beta chain. Its antigen is not known. The repertoire was sequenced with immunoSEQ multiplex PCR; TCRdb's copy has only in-frame clones and lacks some. The table includes about 170,000 clones, approximately 90% detected once. The data originate from a study of radiation and T cells in renal cell carcinoma. Study results and caveats: In blood, top tumor clones expanded by 2 weeks, shrinking by 4.

Time point noted: blood 4 weeks post-SBRT, at nephrectomy. Noted treatment: 15 Gy SBRT to primary tumor, nephrectomy 4 weeks later. Radiation-treated patients gave blood at baseline, week 2 and week 4. V was clipped by 0 bases and J by 6 bases, with 9 bases between them. This CDR3 has 13 amino acids. Germline V CDR1 and CDR2: SGHTA, FQGNSA. V gene TRBV7-2 combines with J gene TRBJ2-7; D may be TRBD2 (5 bases). The sequenced sample was blood, obtained from a patient whose treatment included radiotherapy and nephrectomy. This receptor was identified in a woman in her fifties or sixties with renal cell carcinoma. CDR3 in DNA: TGTGCCAGCAGCTTAGCCCGGACTCGCGAGCAGTACTTC. Protein sequence: CASSLARTREQYF.